Presented here are 19 T cell receptor beta chains from one specimen sequenced in a study of T cell responses to AZD1222 COVID-19 vaccine. Only in-frame clones appear in the TCRdb table, and some are missing; sequencing was by immunoSEQ multiplex PCR. The table shows some 130,000 clones, with around 85% occurring only once. The sequencing here drew on peripheral blood, taken on day 0 of AZD1222 vaccination. Receptors originate from an adult in good health.

The chain uses TRBV10-3 and TRBJ1-2; the D gene is possibly TRBD1 (6 bases). The CDR3 spans 17 residues. Germline V gene lookup returns CDR1 ENHRY and CDR2 SYGVKD. With 4 bases removed from V and 8 bases from J, the gap between germline ends came to 26 bases. CDR3 nucleotide sequence: TGTGCCATCAGTGGGCGATTACGGACAGAAGGCGCGTACGGCTACACCTTC. Translated: CAISGRLRTEGAYGYTF.

The chain has TRBV24-1 and TRBJ2-1, with 7 bases fitting TRBD2. Losses at the gene ends were 9 bases for V and 3 bases for J; bases not matched to a gene: 4. This CDR3 is built from 13 residues. Germline-derived CDR1 and CDR2 are KGHDR and SFDVKD. CDR3 nucleotides: TGTGCCACCCGCGGGAGCCACTACAATGAGCAGTTCTTC. As protein: CATRGSHYNEQFF.

The chain carries TRBV6-5 and TRBJ1-2; D gene uncertain. Germline loops: CDR1 MNHEY, CDR2 SVGAGI. This CDR3 is 13 amino acids long. V was shortened by 10 bases and J by 4 bases, with 16 bases between the two germline ends. The CDR3: CATNSMGFYGYTF. Written as DNA, the CDR3 is TGTGCCACCAATTCTATGGGGTTCTATGGCTACACCTTC.

The chain has TRBV24-1 and TRBJ1-4; 7 nucleotides align to TRBD1. Germline lookup yields CDR1 KGHDR and CDR2 SFDVKD. Unmatched junction bases numbered 9, after V lost 4 bases and J lost 8 bases. The CDR3 is made up of 15 amino acids. The CDR3 is CATSETGTAGEKLFF. CDR3 DNA: TGTGCCACCAGTGAGACCGGGACAGCTGGAGAAAAACTGTTTTTT.

The V gene is TRBV5-6, the J gene TRBJ1-5; TRBD1 matches at 7 bases. V dropped 5 bases and J dropped 5; count of bases not matched to a gene: 10. Germline V CDR1 and CDR2: SGHDT, YYEEEE. This CDR3 comprises 15 residues. CDR3 nucleotide sequence: TGTGCCAGCAGAAACAGGGGAGCTATTCATCAGCCCCAGCATTTT. It specifies CASRNRGAIHQPQHF.

The chain carries TRBV7-9 and TRBJ2-5; 8 bases align to TRBD1. Germline V lookup: CDR1 SEHNR, CDR2 FQNEAQ (reference sequence). Trimming cost V 7 bases and J 5 bases; bases outside gene matches: 18. The CDR3 is 17 residues long. In DNA, the CDR3 is TGTGCCAGCATTGGGGGACAGGTAGCTCGCGGGTCCGAGACCCAGTACTTC. Translating it yields CASIGGQVARGSETQYF.

This sequence joins TRBV29-1 and TRBJ1-2; D gene unclear. Germline V gives CDR1 SQVTM, CDR2 ANQGSEA. This CDR3 spans 12 amino acids. The V gene lost 4 bases and the J gene lost 4 bases, with 10 bases spanning the gap. CDR3 nucleotide sequence: TGCAGCGTTGTTATGGGGTCCTATGGCTACACCTTC. Translated, it gives CSVVMGSYGYTF.

The chain is built from TRBV19 and TRBJ1-6; D is ambiguous. The V gene lost 5 bases and the J gene lost 0 bases, with 11 bases spanning the gap. This CDR3 comprises 16 residues. Per the germline V gene, CDR1 is LNHDA and CDR2 is SQIVND (reference sequence). CDR3 region: CASSVGWSSYNSPLHF. CDR3 sequence (DNA): TGTGCCAGTAGTGTGGGGTGGAGCTCCTATAATTCACCCCTCCACTTT.

V is TRBV3-1 (or the pseudogene TRBV3-2) and J is TRBJ2-2; D unclear. This CDR3 has 18 amino acids. Germline CDR1 is LGHDT and CDR2 is YNNKEL (reference sequence). V lost 4 bases and J lost 0, with 18 bases in between. CDR3 region: CASSPRGAGPANTGELFF. The CDR3 coding sequence is TGTGCCAGCAGCCCCCGAGGAGCCGGACCTGCGAACACCGGGGAGCTGTTTTTT.

The V call is TRBV5-1, the J call TRBJ2-3; D perhaps matches TRBD2 (6 bases). The CDR3 spans 16 residues. V was trimmed by 4 bases and J by 2 bases, leaving 17 bases between them. Germline-derived CDR1 and CDR2 are SGHRS and YFSETQ. The chain's CDR3 is CASSPGRGSLTDTQYF. Here the CDR3 DNA reads TGCGCCAGCAGCCCTGGTCGGGGGTCACTCACAGATACGCAGTATTTT. Using reference TRBV5-1 and TRBJ2-3 for the parts outside the CDR3, the full variable domain is KAGVTQTPRYLIKTRGQQVTLSCSPISGHRSVSWYQQTPGQGLQFLFEYFSETQRNKGNFPGRFSGRQFSNSRSEMNVSTLELGDSALYLCASSPGRGSLTDTQYFGPGTRLTVL.

About this clone itself: Other DNA sequences in this sample translate to the same CDR3. The J gene is TRBJ1-6, the V gene TRBV19; D is unclear. The CDR3 is 15 amino acids. V lost 1 base and J lost 0, with 4 bases in between. Germline V gene sequence: CDR1 LNHDA, CDR2 SQIVND (reference sequence). CDR3 amino acids: CASSIGSSYNSPLHF. CDR3 sequence (DNA): TGTGCCAGTAGTATAGGGAGCTCCTATAATTCACCCCTCCACTTT.

The V and J genes are TRBV14 and TRBJ2-5, with D tentatively TRBD2 (5 bases). Germline CDR1 and CDR2: SGHDN and FVKESK. This CDR3 is 15 amino acids long. V was cut by 4 bases and J by 5 bases, with 17 bases left in between. CDR3 protein: CASSLARATGETQYF. The DNA for the CDR3 is TGTGCCAGCAGCCTAGCGCGGGCCACTGGGGAGACCCAGTACTTC.

V is TRBV6-1 and J is TRBJ1-5, with D unclear. Trimming stripped 1 base from V and 3 bases from J, with 13 bases between. Germline V lookup: CDR1 MNHNS, CDR2 SASEGT. The CDR3 is made up of 16 amino acids. CDR3 sequence: CASSEVWGADNQPQHF. The DNA for the CDR3 is TGTGCCAGCAGTGAAGTTTGGGGAGCTGACAATCAGCCCCAGCATTTT.

This clone was detected only once. The chain combines TRBV11-2 with TRBJ2-5, with D possibly matching TRBD1 (5 bases). The ends were cut back, 5 bases at V and 3 bases at J, with 16 bases in the middle. Germline-derived CDR1 and CDR2 are SGHAT and FQNNGV. CDR3 length equals 15 residues. The CDR3 coding sequence is TGTGCCAGCAGCACCCAGGGCAGTTCCGAAGAGACCCAGTACTTC. Its translation is CASSTQGSSEETQYF.

V usage is TRBV2 and J usage is TRBJ1-2; weak D call: TRBD1 (6 bases). The CDR3 is 12 residues long. Germline V gene lookup returns CDR1 SNHLY and CDR2 FYNNEI. Trimming shortened V by 11 bases and J by 4 bases, and 14 bases separated the two germline ends. This CDR3 is CAGAGDFYGYTF. Written as DNA, the CDR3 is TGTGCCGGGGCAGGGGATTTCTATGGCTACACCTTC.

The rearrangement links TRBV7-2 to TRBJ1-1, with D maybe TRBD1 (6 bases). Germline assignment: CDR1 SGHTA and CDR2 FQGNSA. Deletions cut 3 bases from V and 1 base from J, with 6 bases between. This CDR3 is built from 13 residues. CDR3 in DNA: TGTGCCAGCAGCTTGGGGGCGAACACTGAAGCTTTCTTT. Amino acids: CASSLGANTEAFF.

Comment on this clone: The same CDR3 can be traced to other DNA sequences in this sample. The rearrangement links TRBV29-1 to TRBJ1-5, with D perhaps TRBD1 (6 bases). Germline values: CDR1 SQVTM, CDR2 ANQGSEA. This CDR3 has 13 amino acids. V lost 6 bases to trimming and J lost 3 bases, with 12 bases between them. The CDR3 DNA reads TGCAGCGTGGGAACAGGGACCAATCAGCCCCAGCATTTT. Its translation is CSVGTGTNQPQHF.

This clone was picked up one time. The gene calls are TRBV23-1 and TRBJ2-1; possibly TRBD1 for D (6 bases). TRBV23-1 is an ORF for which the function is uncertain. V shed 0 bases and J shed 2 bases, with 17 bases lying between them. The CDR3 has 18 amino acids. Written as DNA, the CDR3 is TGCGCCAGCAGTCAATCGAGTGGCGTAGGGACACCCTACAATGAGCAGTTCTTC. This gives the protein CASSQSSGVGTPYNEQFF.

This chain links TRBV7-3 with TRBJ1-6; D is uncertain. This CDR3 contains 16 residues. Germline CDR1 SGHTA, CDR2 FQGTGA. Trimming cost V 2 bases and J 9 bases, with 17 bases left between them. The DNA of the CDR3 is TGTGCCAGCAGCTTAGCCGACCCTGGAGGTCGTTCACCCCTCCACTTT. Its protein is CASSLADPGGRSPLHF.